A selection of T cell receptor beta chains follows, all from one sample in a study of T cells in Graves' hyperthyroidism and ophthalmopathy. TCRdb processed the multiplex PCR reads anew with MiXCR; each CDR3 protein has one entry. The sample carries under 250,000 distinct CDR3 sequences, roughly 17% recorded once. The sequenced material came from blood. The receptors derive from a man aged 50-59 years with Graves' hyperthyroidism. CDR3s include the opening cysteine and the closing phenylalanine or tryptophan. Each record gives: D gene, J gene, clone size, V gene, CDR3 protein, CDR3 DNA. The D gene is left open where the match is weak. A row's size may be missing; if present it is once, few, many or a size class.

.	TRBJ1-2	.	TRBV20-1	CSAPRETGIGYTF	TGCAGTGCGCCCCGTGAGACAGGAATAGGCTACACCTTC
TRBD2	TRBJ2-7	many	TRBV11-1	CASSKLARAYEQYF	TGTGCCAGCAGCAAACTAGCGCGGGCCTACGAGCAGTACTTC
TRBD2	TRBJ2-7	many	TRBV5-1	CASSGSSGRTRWFEQYF	TGCGCCAGCAGTGGGTCTAGCGGGAGGACTAGATGGTTCGAGCAGTACTTC
.	TRBJ1-2	.	TRBV12-3/TRBV12-4	CASSLRLGALEYGYTF	TGTGCCAGCAGCTTACGTTTAGGGGCCCTGGAGTATGGCTACACCTTC
.	TRBJ2-5	.	TRBV24-1	CATSDFEGAQETQYF	TGTGCCACCAGTGATTTTGAAGGGGCCCAAGAGACCCAGTACTTC
TRBD1	TRBJ2-7	.	TRBV6-1	CASRDRAHEQYF	TGTGCCAGCAGGGACAGGGCCCACGAGCAGTACTTC
.	TRBJ2-5	.	TRBV5-1	CASSYGASGETQYF	TGCGCCAGCAGTTATGGGGCCTCGGGAGAGACCCAGTACTTC
.	TRBJ1-1	many	TRBV7-2	CASSLHVLPSGTEAFF	TGTGCCAGCAGCTTACATGTCCTCCCCTCGGGGACTGAAGCTTTCTTT
.	TRBJ2-5	many	TRBV4-1	CASSQDRGGSETQYF	TGCGCCAGCAGCCAAGATCGAGGAGGGAGCGAGACCCAGTACTTC
TRBD1	TRBJ1-2	.	TRBV3-1	CASSQAGGGNYGYTF	TGTGCCAGCAGCCAAGCAGGGGGGGGTAACTATGGCTACACCTTC
TRBD2	TRBJ2-3	.	TRBV5-1	CASSLRTSGSQSTDTQYF	TGCGCCAGCAGCTTAAGAACTAGCGGGAGCCAGAGCACAGATACGCAGTATTTT
TRBD1	TRBJ2-1	.	TRBV5-1	CASSFNRGLENEQFF	TGCGCCAGCAGCTTCAACAGGGGGCTGGAAAATGAGCAGTTCTTC
.	TRBJ1-6	few	TRBV10-3	CASREFGDSPLHF	TGTGCCAGCAGGGAATTTGGTGATTCACCCCTCCACTTT
TRBD1	TRBJ1-4	.	TRBV12-3/TRBV12-4	CASSLETGHDKLFF	TGTGCCAGCAGTTTAGAGACAGGGCACGACAAACTGTTTTTT
.	TRBJ1-2	few	TRBV20-1	CSAREGTLVNLGYTF	TGCAGTGCTAGAGAGGGGACCCTGGTCAACCTTGGCTACACCTTC
TRBD1	TRBJ1-1	few	TRBV20-1	CSGQGAGAEAFF	TGCAGTGGCCAGGGGGCGGGCGCTGAAGCTTTCTTT
.	TRBJ1-2	.	TRBV4-2	CASSAVRRTVENYGYTF	TGTGCCAGCAGCGCAGTCCGTCGGACAGTGGAAAACTATGGCTACACCTTC
TRBD1	TRBJ2-7	.	TRBV6-1	CASSRQGREQYF	TGTGCCAGCAGCAGACAGGGGCGGGAGCAGTACTTC
.	TRBJ2-3	.	TRBV2	CASSANTDTQYF	TGTGCCAGCAGTGCCAACACAGATACGCAGTATTTT
.	TRBJ2-7	many	TRBV5-1	CASRDTISYEQYF	TGCGCCAGCAGGGACACCATCTCCTACGAGCAGTACTTC
TRBD1	TRBJ1-1	many	TRBV27	CASRSEHRGLSAEAFF	TGTGCCAGCAGGAGTGAACACAGGGGGTTGAGTGCTGAAGCTTTCTTT
.	TRBJ2-7	many	TRBV7-7	CASSLVGTLLHEQYF	TGTGCTAGCAGCTTAGTCGGGACGCTACTCCACGAGCAGTACTTC
.	TRBJ2-1	many	TRBV7-9	CASLHTSYNEQFF	TGTGCCAGCCTCCATACCTCCTACAATGAGCAGTTCTTC
.	TRBJ1-2	many	TRBV3-1	CASSHGRVEIGGYTF	TGTGCCAGCAGCCATGGACGGGTTGAGATTGGGGGCTACACCTTC
TRBD1	TRBJ2-3	many	TRBV28	CASHTGGDTDTQYF	TGTGCCAGCCATACAGGGGGAGATACAGATACGCAGTATTTT
TRBD2	TRBJ2-7	.	TRBV20-1	CSATSGPYEQYF	TGCAGTGCTACTAGCGGCCCCTACGAGCAGTACTTC
.	TRBJ2-3	.	TRBV20-1	CSARPSDTQYF	TGCAGTGCTAGACCTTCGGATACGCAGTATTTT
.	TRBJ2-5	many	TRBV24-1	CATSEQGTIQETQYF	TGTGCCACCAGTGAGCAAGGGACAATACAAGAGACCCAGTACTTC
.	TRBJ2-7	.	TRBV20-1	CSARDLASNLYEQYF	TGCAGTGCTAGAGATTTGGCTAGCAATCTCTACGAGCAGTACTTC
TRBD2	TRBJ2-7	.	TRBV20-1	CSASPLAVHYEQYF	TGCAGTGCTAGCCCCCTAGCGGTTCACTACGAGCAGTACTTC
.	TRBJ2-1	.	TRBV6-2/TRBV6-3	CASSYSHGSFGDEQFF	TGTGCCAGCAGTTACTCCCACGGAAGTTTTGGGGATGAGCAGTTCTTC
TRBD2	TRBJ2-1	many	TRBV20-1	CSANSGTIRNEQFF	TGCAGTGCTAATAGCGGGACGATAAGGAATGAGCAGTTCTTC
.	TRBJ1-1	.	TRBV29-1	CSVEALGPPEVGYTEAFF	TGCAGCGTTGAAGCCCTTGGGCCCCCCGAGGTGGGGTACACTGAAGCTTTCTTT
TRBD1	TRBJ1-5	many	TRBV20-1	CSARRQGGQPQHF	TGCAGTGCGCGAAGACAGGGCGGACAGCCCCAGCATTTT
TRBD2	TRBJ2-3	many	TRBV20-1	CSARTSGRTDTQYF	TGCAGTGCTCGGACTAGCGGGAGAACAGATACGCAGTATTTT
TRBD1	TRBJ2-7	.	TRBV11-2	CASSFTGGAYEQYF	TGTGCCAGCAGCTTTACAGGGGGCGCATACGAGCAGTACTTC
.	TRBJ1-4	.	TRBV7-3	CASSLMWSIATNEKLFF	TGTGCCAGCAGCTTAATGTGGAGTATTGCAACTAATGAAAAACTGTTTTTT
.	TRBJ2-2	.	TRBV7-3	CASSLGTTTGELFF	TGTGCCAGCAGCTTAGGGACAACCACCGGGGAGCTGTTTTTT
.	TRBJ1-5	many	TRBV28	CASSLSWEGDYQPQHF	TGTGCCAGCAGTTTATCTTGGGAAGGGGACTATCAGCCCCAGCATTTT
TRBD1	TRBJ2-1	.	TRBV10-2	CASSARPGTGDNEQFF	TGCGCCAGCAGTGCAAGACCCGGGACAGGGGACAATGAGCAGTTCTTC
TRBD2	TRBJ2-1	many	TRBV12-3/TRBV12-4	CASSTPFRGGEQFF	TGTGCCAGCAGTACTCCCTTTCGGGGGGGTGAGCAGTTCTTC